This T cell receptor beta chain derives from a study of blood T cells in healthy people across ages. Notes on this clonotype: The antigen is unknown.

Per individual sample, total RNA of at least 6 micrograms was extracted. Study-level results: Researchers deemed the diversity estimates from one million T cells underestimates.

Germline loops: CDR1 GTSNPN, CDR2 SVGIG (reference sequence). The V gene lost 3 bases and the J gene lost 4 bases, with 12 bases spanning the gap. The CDR3 extends over 13 amino acids. Then a second PCR, running about 6 to 12 cycles, was carried out with a sample-barcoded 5' primer and a J-beta primer mix. TCRdb processed the 5' RACE reads anew with MiXCR; each CDR3 protein has one entry. In the table there are around 1,500,000 distinct CDR3 sequences, 28% of which are singletons. Sequenced input: blood. The rearrangement uses TRBV30 and TRBJ1-2; D might be TRBD1 (5 bases). The receptor comes from a woman in her 30s in good health. CDR3 loop: CAWSGAKSYGYTF. CDR3 nucleotide sequence: TGTGCCTGGAGCGGGGCCAAAAGCTATGGCTACACCTTC.